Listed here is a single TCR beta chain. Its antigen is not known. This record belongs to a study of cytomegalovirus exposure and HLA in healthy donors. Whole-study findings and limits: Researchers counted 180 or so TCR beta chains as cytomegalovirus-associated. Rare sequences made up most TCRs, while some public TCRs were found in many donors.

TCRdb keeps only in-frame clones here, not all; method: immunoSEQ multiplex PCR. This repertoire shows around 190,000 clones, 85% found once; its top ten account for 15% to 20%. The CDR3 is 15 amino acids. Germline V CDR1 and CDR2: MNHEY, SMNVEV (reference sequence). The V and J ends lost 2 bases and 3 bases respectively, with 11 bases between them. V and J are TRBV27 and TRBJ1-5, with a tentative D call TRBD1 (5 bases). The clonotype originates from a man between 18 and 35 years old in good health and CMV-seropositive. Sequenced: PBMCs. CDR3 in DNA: TGTGCCAGCAGTTTAAGGCGGGGGGACAATCAGCCCCAGCATTTT. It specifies CASSLRRGDNQPQHF.